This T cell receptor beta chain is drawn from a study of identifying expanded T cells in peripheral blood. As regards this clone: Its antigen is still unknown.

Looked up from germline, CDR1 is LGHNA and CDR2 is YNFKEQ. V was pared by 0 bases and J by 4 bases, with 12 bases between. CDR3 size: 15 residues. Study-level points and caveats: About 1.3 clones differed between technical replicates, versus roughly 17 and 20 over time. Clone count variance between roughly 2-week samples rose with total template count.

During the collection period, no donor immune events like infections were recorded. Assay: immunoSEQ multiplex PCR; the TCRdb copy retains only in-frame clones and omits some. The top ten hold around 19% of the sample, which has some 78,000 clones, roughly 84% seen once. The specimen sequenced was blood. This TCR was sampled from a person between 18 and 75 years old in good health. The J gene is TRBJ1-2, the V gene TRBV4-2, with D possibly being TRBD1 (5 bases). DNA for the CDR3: TGTGCCAGCAGCCAAGAAAGGGGCGGGGGCTATGGCTACACCTTC. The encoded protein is CASSQERGGGYGYTF.